This TCR beta chain derives from a study of T cell responses to AZD1222 COVID-19 vaccine. This clone was detected only once. What it recognizes is unknown. Produced via immunoSEQ multiplex PCR; TCRdb's table is partial and in-frame only. The sample consists of around 130,000 clones, over 90% of them appearing once. Study-wide results and limits: Clonal diversity was possibly underestimated; the donors were predominantly white British and more often female. Unmutated variant regions are reportedly the target of nearly half of TCRs that are spike-specific. A rise in Spike-specific TCR breadth and depth followed two AZD1222 doses. Only after the peak T cell response were repertoires sampled.

There are 17 residues in the CDR3. In germline, CDR1 is LGHNA, CDR2 YSLEER. The V and J ends lost 0 bases and 3 bases respectively, with 15 bases between them. Specimen: peripheral blood, collected on day 0 of AZD1222 vaccination. The receptor comes from an adult in good health. This chain joins TRBV4-3 and TRBJ2-1; D is undetermined. The CDR3 DNA reads as TGCGCCAGCAGCCAAGATCGCGCGACTGCAGACTACAATGAGCAGTTCTTC. Translated: CASSQDRATADYNEQFF.